This T cell receptor beta chain comes out of a study of T cells after yellow fever vaccination. Study in general: Preparation of the low-cell-number fractions used SMART-Seq v4 Ultra Low Input.

This clonotype was observed at least ten times. What it binds is not known. The CDR3 is 16 residues long. The V and J ends lost 5 bases and 2 bases, in that order; junction bases with no gene match: 9. Germline V CDR1 and CDR2: SGHTA, FQGNSA. TCR cDNA was made by 5'RACE template switching, adding a universal primer site and UMIs. Via MiXCR, TCRdb re-called the 5' RACE reads, giving one row per CDR3 protein. This table holds about 200,000 distinct CDR3 sequences, 3% to 4% found once. Regarding the study as a whole: One caveat is that FACS-sorted repertoires could contain abundant clonotypes contaminating from the bulk population.

This rearrangement joins TRBV7-2 to TRBJ2-3, with 8 positions matching TRBD1. The origin of this receptor is a young man who received the YFV17D yellow fever vaccine. The sample here was CD4+ T cells sorted from PBMCs, taken 10 days after the yellow fever booster vaccination. This chain's CDR3 is CASSLEHRGFTDTQYF. The CDR3 nucleotides are TGTGCCAGCAGCCTCGAACACAGGGGGTTCACAGATACGCAGTATTTT.